Below are 31 T cell receptor beta chains sequenced from a single sample in a study of blood T cell repertoires in COVID-19. Generated by immunoSEQ multiplex PCR, the TCRdb table keeps only in-frame clones and is missing some. In the table there are some 80,000 clones, about 80% of which are singletons. The sample comprised peripheral blood. Source of these receptors: a human donor in a cohort sampled during active COVID-19.

V gene TRBV6-4 combines with J gene TRBJ2-7, with TRBD1 as a possible D gene (6 bases). The V end was cut by 4 bases, the J end by 3 bases, with 10 bases between. Germline CDR1 MRHNA, CDR2 SNTAGT. The CDR3 is made up of 13 amino acids. The CDR3 DNA reads as TGTGCCAGCAGTGTCGAGACAGGCTACGAGCAGTACTTC. Encoded protein: CASSVETGYEQYF.

The rearrangement links TRBV4-1 to TRBJ1-2; D gene ambiguous. Trimming took off 4 bases at V and 3 bases at J, with 9 bases between the two ends. This CDR3 contains 13 residues. CDR1 MGHRA and CDR2 YSYEKL come from the germline V gene. This chain's CDR3 is CASSPGGDYGYTF. CDR3 nucleotides: TGCGCCAGCAGCCCTGGCGGCGACTATGGCTACACCTTC.

The chain has TRBV3-1 (or the pseudogene TRBV3-2) and TRBJ1-2; 8 bases are a match to TRBD1. The trim removed 4 bases at V and 6 bases at J, leaving 10 bases unmatched. Germline V gives CDR1 LGHDT, CDR2 YNNKEL (reference sequence). CDR3 size: 15 residues. CDR3 amino acids: CASSRYFGTGHGYTF. CDR3 DNA sequence: TGTGCCAGCAGCCGCTACTTCGGGACAGGTCATGGCTACACCTTC.

This clone turned up a few times. This chain uses TRBV11-3 with TRBJ2-5; 8 bases agree with TRBD1. The germline V gene has CDR1 SGHNT and CDR2 YENEEA. The CDR3 totals 16 residues. V gave up 3 bases and J gave up 2 bases; unmatched junction bases: 8. CDR3 coding DNA: TGTGCCAGCAGCTTTAACAGGGGGTGGTTTCAAGAGACCCAGTACTTC. Translation gives CASSFNRGWFQETQYF.

The J gene is TRBJ2-1, the V gene TRBV27, with 11 nucleotides matching TRBD2. The CDR3 covers 15 residues. V gave up 3 bases and J gave up 5 bases; unmatched junction bases: 3. From germline, CDR1 is MNHEY and CDR2 SMNVEV (reference sequence). CDR3 in amino acids: CASSFTSGSHNEQFF. The CDR3 region has the DNA TGTGCCAGCAGTTTCACTAGCGGGAGCCACAATGAGCAGTTCTTC.

The rearrangement joins TRBV6-2 or TRBV6-3 to TRBJ1-4; D remains ambiguous. The CDR3 has 16 residues. V was cut by 0 bases and J by 3 bases, with 11 bases left in between. CDR1 and CDR2 from the germline V gene are MNHEY and SVGEGT. The CDR3 here is CASSYSRAVPNEKLFF. The CDR3 DNA reads as TGTGCCAGCAGTTACTCGAGGGCAGTACCTAATGAAAAACTGTTTTTT.

The chain links TRBV28 to TRBJ2-4; a weak D match, TRBD2 (5 bases). V was cut by 6 bases and J by 10 bases, with 13 bases left in between. This CDR3 region has 12 residues. Germline V gives CDR1 MDHEN, CDR2 SYDVKM. The CDR3 DNA sequence: TGTGCCAGCAGCCGGGCGACGGGGATTCAGTACTTC. Its translation: CASSRATGIQYF.

The gene calls are TRBV9 and TRBJ2-7, with 8 bases identical to TRBD2. This CDR3 has 15 residues. Germline V gene data show CDR1 as SGDLS and CDR2 as YYNGEE. J was trimmed by 3 bases and V by 0 bases; bases with no gene match: 5. The CDR3 loop reads CASSVGASGYYEQYF. CDR3 nucleotide sequence: TGTGCCAGCAGCGTAGGGGCTAGCGGGTACTACGAGCAGTACTTC.

The CDR3 loop reads CARSRDSPSTDTQYF. DNA for the CDR3: TGTGCCAGAAGCCGGGACTCCCCGAGCACAGATACGCAGTATTTT. V gene TRBV5-3 combines with J gene TRBJ2-3; perhaps TRBD2 as D (6 bases). TRBV5-3 is an ORF, with its function uncertain. Between the trimmed V and J ends, which lost 4 bases and 0 bases, there was a span of 12 bases. CDR3 size: 15 residues.

Only a few counts were recorded for this clone. This rearrangement joins TRBV14 to TRBJ2-7; 8 positions match TRBD1. CDR3 length equals 16 residues. Germline CDR1 SGHDN, CDR2 FVKESK. With V trimmed by 4 bases and J by 7 bases, 15 bases remained unmatched. The CDR3 loop is CASSLLMGQGAPEQYF. Here the CDR3 DNA reads TGTGCCAGCAGCCTCCTTATGGGCCAGGGGGCCCCTGAGCAGTACTTC.

The chain uses TRBV7-2 and TRBJ1-6; 7 nucleotides agree with TRBD1. V was clipped by 0 bases and J by 7 bases; unmatched bases: 3. CDR3 length: 15 residues. CDR1 SGHTA and CDR2 FQGNSA come from the germline V gene. In nucleotides, the CDR3 is TGTGCCAGCAGCTTAGCAGGGGGCCGGAATTCACCCCTCCACTTT. This translates into CASSLAGGRNSPLHF.

This sequence joins TRBV7-3 and TRBJ2-5; 8 nucleotides align to TRBD2. The ends lost 2 bases at V and 4 bases at J; junction bases unmatched: 6. The CDR3 is made up of 15 amino acids. Germline V lookup: CDR1 SGHTA, CDR2 FQGTGA. CDR3 in DNA: TGTGCCAGCAGCTTAGCGGGAGGCCCCCGAGAGACCCAGTACTTC. Protein: CASSLAGGPRETQYF.

CDR3 in DNA: TGCGCCAGCAGCGCGGGACCGGGCATGGGTAATGAAAAACTGTTTTTT. It encodes CASSAGPGMGNEKLFF. This sequence joins TRBV5-1 and TRBJ1-4; a possible D gene is TRBD1 (5 bases). Germline values: CDR1 SGHRS, CDR2 YFSETQ. V was shortened by 4 bases and J by 4 bases, with 17 bases between the two germline ends. The CDR3 sequence is 16 residues long.

This chain joins TRBV2 and TRBJ2-5, with D possibly being TRBD1 (6 bases). The CDR3 has 18 amino acids. Germline values: CDR1 SNHLY, CDR2 FYNNEI. The germline V and J ends were trimmed by 4 bases and 4 bases, with 25 bases remaining between them. CDR3 coding DNA: TGTGCCAGCAGTGTGGAGGCCCCAGGCACAGGGTCAGGAGAGACCCAGTACTTC. This codes for CASSVEAPGTGSGETQYF.

The V and J genes are TRBV19 and TRBJ1-4; 8 nucleotides line up with TRBD1. Germline V lookup: CDR1 LNHDA, CDR2 SQIVND (reference sequence). This CDR3 region has 13 residues. V shed 11 bases and J 8 bases; nucleotides not matched to a gene: 10. The CDR3 is CAAARPGGEKLFF. As DNA, the CDR3 is TGTGCCGCCGCCCGGCCAGGGGGCGAAAAACTGTTTTTT. The full variable domain, with the rest looked up from reference TRBV19 and TRBJ1-4, is DGGITQSPKYLFRKEGQNVTLSCEQNLNHDAMYWYRQDPGQGLRLIYYSQIVNDFQKGDIAEGYSVSREKKESFPLTVTSAQKNPTAFYLCAAARPGGEKLFFGSGTQLSVL.

This clone was counted a few times. The genes are TRBV12-3 or TRBV12-4 and TRBJ1-2, with TRBD1 as a possible D gene (6 bases). The CDR3 length is 13 residues. V lost 4 bases to trimming and J lost 5 bases, with 11 bases between them. The CDR3 protein is CASSSAGAYGYTF. The CDR3 region has the DNA TGTGCCAGCAGTTCGGCAGGGGCTTATGGCTACACCTTC.

The CDR3 DNA reads TGTGCCAGCAGCCAACAACTAGCGGGACAGACCGGGGAGCTGTTTTTT. The encoded protein is CASSQQLAGQTGELFF. The chain uses TRBV14 and TRBJ2-2; TRBD2 matches 10 bases. Germline V gives CDR1 SGHDN, CDR2 FVKESK. V lost 2 bases, J lost 5 bases, and 5 bases stayed unmatched. The length of the CDR3 is 16 residues.

This clone was detected once. This chain joins TRBV11-3 and TRBJ1-3, with 9 bases aligning to TRBD1. Germline V gene lookup returns CDR1 SGHNT and CDR2 YENEEA. The CDR3 runs 16 residues. V trimming: 2 bases; J trimming: 2 bases; junction bases outside the gene matches: 4. CDR3 coding DNA: TGTGCCAGCAGCTTACCTCGGACAGGGGCTGGAAACACCATATATTTT. Amino acid sequence: CASSLPRTGAGNTIYF.

The CDR3 bases are TGTGCCAGCAGTTATTCCGGGTACTATGGCTACACCTTC. It codes for CASSYSGYYGYTF. The chain links TRBV6-5 to TRBJ1-2; D call uncertain. From germline, CDR1 is MNHEY and CDR2 SVGAGI. This CDR3 region has 13 residues. Trimming left V 3 bases short and J 3 bases short, with 8 bases between.

The gene calls are TRBV7-9 and TRBJ1-2, with 9 positions matching TRBD1. Looked up from germline, CDR1 is SEHNR and CDR2 is FQNEAQ (reference sequence). This CDR3 is built from 15 residues. Losses at the gene ends were 5 bases for V and 7 bases for J; bases not matched to a gene: 11. The CDR3 is CASSGIRDRVFGYTF. The CDR3 bases are TGTGCCAGCAGCGGAATCCGGGACAGGGTTTTTGGCTACACCTTC.

This clone was found a few times. The J gene is TRBJ2-5, the V gene TRBV30; weak D call: TRBD2 (6 bases). The CDR3 runs 18 residues. V was shortened by 0 bases and J by 0 bases, with 20 bases between the two germline ends. Germline CDR1 and CDR2: GTSNPN and SVGIG (reference sequence). This chain's CDR3 is CAWSVSPGDFLYQETQYF. CDR3 DNA sequence: TGTGCCTGGAGTGTTTCCCCGGGGGACTTCTTGTACCAAGAGACCCAGTACTTC.

CDR3 coding DNA: TGTGCCAGCAGCGTGGTCGGGAGTAGGGAAGAGACCCAGTACTTC. As protein: CASSVVGSREETQYF. The V gene is TRBV9, the J gene TRBJ2-5; a weak D match, TRBD2 (6 bases). The germline V gene encodes CDR1 SGDLS and CDR2 YYNGEE. Trimming stripped 2 bases from V and 3 bases from J, with 14 bases between. The CDR3 runs 15 residues.

The chain employs TRBV9 and TRBJ1-2; TRBD1 matches at 11 bases. CDR1 is SGDLS and CDR2 is YYNGEE in the germline V gene. J was trimmed by 4 bases and V by 3 bases; bases with no gene match: 8. The CDR3 has 16 residues. The CDR3 spells CASSGGGDRGSYGYTF. The CDR3, as DNA: TGTGCCAGCAGCGGAGGAGGGGACAGGGGGTCCTATGGCTACACCTTC.

In DNA form, the CDR3 reads TGCAGCGTTGAGGCTGATATCGGGACAGGGGGCGACGAGCAGTACTTC. This translates into CSVEADIGTGGDEQYF. The rearrangement links TRBV29-1 to TRBJ2-7, with 12 bases identical to TRBD1. The V gene's germline CDR1 is SQVTM and CDR2 ANQGSEA. J gave up 5 bases and V 3 bases, and 11 bases lay outside the gene matches. This CDR3 spans 16 amino acids.

The chain recombines TRBV11-2 with TRBJ2-3; D is undetermined. The CDR3 is made up of 15 amino acids. Trimming pared 5 bases from V and 6 bases from J, leaving 18 bases between. Germline V gene lookup returns CDR1 SGHAT and CDR2 FQNNGV. CDR3 amino acids: CASSPRSWLGDTQYF. The DNA for the CDR3 is TGTGCCAGCAGCCCCCGGTCGTGGCTAGGTGATACGCAGTATTTT.

V usage is TRBV7-9 and J usage is TRBJ1-4; D may be TRBD1 (6 bases). This CDR3 has 15 amino acids. Per the germline V gene, CDR1 is SEHNR and CDR2 is FQNEAQ (reference sequence). Between the trimmed V and J ends, which lost 5 bases and 8 bases, there was a span of 18 bases. The CDR3 DNA reads TGTGCCAGCAGCGTCGCGCACACAGGGAAAGAAAAACTGTTTTTT. Its translation: CASSVAHTGKEKLFF.

The rearrangement joins TRBV6-5 to TRBJ2-3; 7 nucleotides line up with TRBD1. Germline lookup yields CDR1 MNHEY and CDR2 SVGAGI. Trimming removed 6 bases from V and 4 bases from J; junction bases left unmatched: 4. There are 13 residues in the CDR3. The CDR3 is CASRQGQSDTQYF. In DNA form, the CDR3 reads TGTGCCAGCAGACAGGGACAGTCAGATACGCAGTATTTT.

The chain couples TRBV19 to TRBJ1-4; 8 bases line up with TRBD1. Germline V gene lookup returns CDR1 LNHDA and CDR2 SQIVND (reference sequence). The V gene end was trimmed by 4 bases and the J gene end by 5 bases; junction bases not matched to a gene: 3. The CDR3 contains 14 residues. CDR3 region: CASSRNRGNEKLFF. CDR3 DNA: TGTGCCAGTAGTAGGAACAGGGGGAATGAAAAACTGTTTTTT.

The chain is built from TRBV11-2 and TRBJ2-7; D is ambiguous. CDR3 length: 14 amino acids. The V and J ends lost 1 base and 0 bases respectively, with 7 bases between them. From germline, CDR1 is SGHAT and CDR2 FQNNGV. The CDR3 sequence is CASSLGQASYEQYF. The CDR3 DNA follows: TGTGCCAGCAGCTTAGGTCAGGCCTCCTACGAGCAGTACTTC.

The chain joins TRBV20-1 to TRBJ1-1; D gene uncertain. CDR3 length equals 11 residues. Between the trimmed V and J ends, which lost 3 bases and 5 bases, there was a span of 7 bases. Germline CDR1 is DFQATT and CDR2 is SNEGSKA (reference sequence). The CDR3 loop reads CSASGQTEAFF. Here the CDR3 DNA reads TGCAGTGCTAGTGGGCAGACTGAAGCTTTCTTT.

This rearrangement joins TRBV5-5 to TRBJ1-4; TRBD1 agrees at 8 bases. This CDR3 has 15 amino acids. Per the germline V gene, CDR1 is SGHKS and CDR2 is YYEKEE (reference sequence). The ends lost 5 bases at V and 1 base at J; junction bases unmatched: 4. The CDR3 nucleotides are TGTGCCAGCAGTCGTGGACAGGGAACTAATGAAAAACTGTTTTTT. Translating gives CASSRGQGTNEKLFF.